Listed below are T cell receptor beta chains from one sample, sequenced in a study of post-analysis software for immune sequencing data. Via MiXCR, TCRdb re-called the PCR reads, giving one row per CDR3 protein. The top ten clones hold 11% of a sample with approximately 660,000 distinct CDR3 sequences, around 60% of them seen once. The material sequenced was blood. The receptors here all came from a girl aged 2 to 10 with multiple sclerosis. CDR3s include the opening cysteine and the closing phenylalanine or tryptophan. D genes are given only for firm matches. Where a row states a size, it is once, few, many or the class of an expanded clone; other rows omit it.

TRBV20-1	.	TRBJ1-2	once	CSAGGVWGYTF	TGCAGTGCTGGGGGGGTATGGGGCTACACCTTC
TRBV7-2	.	TRBJ2-5	.	CASSLWMETQYF	TGTGCCAGCAGCCTTTGGATGGAGACCCAGTACTTC
TRBV7-9	TRBD2	TRBJ2-7	few	CASSLGLASHEQYF	TGTGCCAGCAGCTTAGGACTAGCATCGCACGAGCAGTACTTC
TRBV6-2/TRBV6-3	.	TRBJ2-6	.	CASSDLDPGANVLTF	TGTGCCAGCAGTGACTTAGATCCTGGGGCCAACGTCCTGACTTTC
TRBV15	.	TRBJ1-6	.	CATSRDGLRGTYNSPLHF	TGCGCCACCAGCAGAGACGGTTTGAGGGGTACCTATAATTCACCCCTCCACTTT
TRBV20-1	.	TRBJ2-5	.	CSALPETQYF	TGCAGTGCCCTGCCGGAGACCCAGTACTTC
TRBV6-6	.	TRBJ2-4	.	CASSYSTVRAKNIQYF	TGTGCCAGCAGTTACTCGACAGTTCGGGCCAAAAACATTCAGTACTTC
TRBV20-1	.	TRBJ2-7	.	CSGAGGSLSYEQYF	TGCAGTGGGGCAGGGGGGTCCCTTAGCTACGAGCAGTACTTC
TRBV7-9	.	TRBJ1-2	.	CASSWEGGYTF	TGTGCCAGCAGCTGGGAGGGCGGCTACACCTTC
TRBV4-3	.	TRBJ2-1	.	CASSPWTGNEQFF	TGCGCCAGCAGCCCCTGGACGGGCAATGAGCAGTTCTTC
TRBV6-1	.	TRBJ2-1	.	CASREGQFNEQFF	TGTGCCAGCAGGGAGGGACAGTTCAATGAGCAGTTCTTC
TRBV6-1	.	TRBJ1-5	few	CASSLSDRNQPQHF	TGTGCCAGCAGCCTTTCCGACAGAAATCAGCCCCAGCATTTT
TRBV3-1	TRBD1	TRBJ2-3	.	CASSQDTTGGHGTDTQYF	TGTGCCAGCAGCCAGGACACCACAGGGGGCCATGGCACAGATACGCAGTATTTT
TRBV5-1	TRBD2	TRBJ2-2	once	CASSQLAGDPNTGELFF	TGCGCCAGCAGCCAACTAGCGGGGGACCCGAACACCGGGGAGCTGTTTTTT
TRBV7-9	.	TRBJ2-1	once	CASNQVNEQFF	TGTGCCAGCAACCAGGTCAATGAGCAGTTCTTC
TRBV27	TRBD1	TRBJ2-1	.	CASSFSGTGAYNEQFF	TGTGCCAGCAGTTTCTCCGGGACAGGGGCCTACAATGAGCAGTTCTTC
TRBV29-1	.	TRBJ1-5	.	CSVAEDSNQPQHF	TGCAGCGTTGCGGAGGATAGCAATCAGCCCCAGCATTTT
TRBV6-5	TRBD2	TRBJ2-3	.	CASSYGTSGGRSTDTQYF	TGTGCCAGCAGTTACGGGACTAGCGGGGGGAGGAGCACAGATACGCAGTATTTT
TRBV5-6	.	TRBJ1-2	.	CASSRGTPSGGYTF	TGTGCCAGCAGCCGCGGGACACCCTCGGGTGGCTACACCTTC
TRBV7-2	TRBD1	TRBJ1-4	.	CASSSTGVATNEKLFF	TGTGCCAGCAGCTCAACAGGGGTTGCAACTAATGAAAAACTGTTTTTT
TRBV20-1	.	TRBJ1-2	.	CSARGGTDYGYTF	TGCAGTGCTAGAGGGGGGACGGACTATGGCTACACCTTC
TRBV12-3/TRBV12-4	.	TRBJ1-2	.	CASSPSGPRANYGYTF	TGTGCCAGCAGTCCCAGTGGACCGAGAGCTAACTATGGCTACACCTTC
TRBV2	TRBD2	TRBJ2-3	few	CASSEIGTSPTDTQYF	TGTGCCAGCAGTGAAATCGGGACTAGCCCCACAGATACGCAGTATTTT
TRBV27	.	TRBJ1-1	.	CASSLVAAHEAFF	TGTGCCAGCAGTTTGGTGGCAGCACATGAAGCTTTCTTT
TRBV5-1	TRBD1	TRBJ2-1	.	CASSALPGQGDNEQFF	TGCGCCAGCAGCGCCCTCCCAGGGCAGGGGGACAATGAGCAGTTCTTC
TRBV12-3/TRBV12-4	.	TRBJ2-7	few	CASRSGGGHEQYF	TGTGCCAGCAGATCGGGAGGGGGCCACGAGCAGTACTTC
TRBV29-1	.	TRBJ1-1	few	CSASPTPGTTEAFF	TGCAGCGCATCCCCTACCCCCGGGACGACGGAAGCTTTCTTT
TRBV10-3	TRBD2	TRBJ2-1	.	CAISETLAGDRNEQFF	TGTGCCATCAGTGAGACACTAGCGGGGGACCGAAATGAGCAGTTCTTC
TRBV20-1	.	TRBJ1-1	.	CSAPLILRNTEAFF	TGCAGTGCCCCACTGATCTTACGGAACACTGAAGCTTTCTTT
TRBV18	.	TRBJ2-2	.	CASSPLEGTTGELFF	TGTGCCAGCTCACCATTAGAAGGGACCACCGGGGAGCTGTTTTTT
TRBV30	TRBD1	TRBJ2-7	.	CAWAGGMVQYF	TGTGCCTGGGCAGGGGGAATGGTGCAGTACTTC
TRBV12-3/TRBV12-4	.	TRBJ2-7	few	CASSLRSSSYEQYF	TGTGCCAGCAGTTTAAGGAGTTCGTCCTACGAGCAGTACTTC
TRBV9	TRBD2	TRBJ2-7	.	CASSAGGAGSYEQYF	TGTGCCAGCAGCGCCGGGGGGGCAGGCTCCTACGAGCAGTACTTC
TRBV6-5	TRBD2	TRBJ2-7	.	CASSETSGETYEQYF	TGTGCCAGCAGTGAAACTAGCGGAGAAACCTACGAGCAGTACTTC
TRBV7-9	.	TRBJ2-5	.	CASAAADQETQYF	TGTGCCAGCGCTGCGGCAGACCAAGAGACCCAGTACTTC
TRBV20-1	TRBD2	TRBJ2-3	once	CSAQSGGVTDTQYF	TGCAGTGCCCAGAGCGGGGGGGTCACAGATACGCAGTATTTT
TRBV25-1	.	TRBJ2-5	once	CASSASGKKTQYF	TGTGCCAGCAGTGCGTCAGGGAAAAAGACCCAGTACTTC
TRBV20-1	TRBD2	TRBJ2-5	.	CSAPPLAGAETQYF	TGCAGTGCTCCGCCTCTAGCGGGAGCCGAGACCCAGTACTTC
TRBV5-1	.	TRBJ2-1	.	CASSLSGFFSYNEQFF	TGCGCCAGCAGCCTTAGCGGATTCTTCTCCTACAATGAGCAGTTCTTC